The 24 T cell receptor beta chains given below trace back to one sample, sequenced in a study of cytomegalovirus exposure and HLA in healthy donors. Primers: 60 Vbeta forward and 13 Jbeta reverse. TCRdb's copy holds only in-frame clones and misses some; the assay was immunoSEQ multiplex PCR. This table has about 120,000 clones, approximately 75% appearing once. Sequences were obtained from PBMCs. The source is a man aged 25-40 years in good health and CMV-seronegative.

J is TRBJ1-5 and V is TRBV19; 10 bases map to TRBD1. The V segment lost 1 base and the J segment 4 bases; nucleotides outside the gene matches: 1. This CDR3 is built from 15 residues. CDR1 is LNHDA, CDR2 SQIVND, per germline (reference sequence). CDR3 amino acids: CASSIAGQGNQPQHF. CDR3 sequence (DNA): TGTGCCAGTAGTATAGCGGGACAGGGGAATCAGCCCCAGCATTTT. The full variable domain, rest sourced from reference TRBV19 and TRBJ1-5, is DGGITQSPKYLFRKEGQNVTLSCEQNLNHDAMYWYRQDPGQGLRLIYYSQIVNDFQKGDIAEGYSVSREKKESFPLTVTSAQKNPTAFYLCASSIAGQGNQPQHFGDGTRLSIL.

This chain connects TRBV19 to TRBJ2-7, with a weak D call TRBD2 (5 bases). V gave up 5 bases and J gave up 3 bases, with 14 bases separating them. The germline gives CDR1 LNHDA, CDR2 SQIVND (reference sequence). The CDR3 length is 14 residues. CDR3 bases: TGTGCCAGTAGTCGGGAACGGAACCTCTACGAGCAGTACTTC. This encodes CASSRERNLYEQYF. Looking up the rest from reference TRBV19 and TRBJ2-7 gives the full variable domain: DGGITQSPKYLFRKEGQNVTLSCEQNLNHDAMYWYRQDPGQGLRLIYYSQIVNDFQKGDIAEGYSVSREKKESFPLTVTSAQKNPTAFYLCASSRERNLYEQYFGPGTRLTVT.

This clone was seen a handful of times. This chain connects TRBV4-1 to TRBJ1-2; D remains unclear. Between the trimmed V and J ends, which lost 2 bases and 4 bases, there was a span of 14 bases. Germline CDR1 reads MGHRA; CDR2 reads YSYEKL. This CDR3 comprises 15 residues. The CDR3 DNA is TGCGCCAGCAGCCAACCCAGGTCCGGAATCTATGGCTACACCTTC. It specifies CASSQPRSGIYGYTF.

This clone was recorded once. The rearrangement uses TRBV28 and TRBJ1-5; D possibly corresponds to TRBD1 (6 bases). The germline V and J ends were trimmed by 7 bases and 1 base, with 17 bases remaining between them. CDR3 length: 16 residues. CDR1 and CDR2 from the germline V gene are MDHEN and SYDVKM. CDR3 loop: CASTDLKQGSNQPQHF. The DNA for the CDR3 is TGTGCCAGCACCGATCTCAAACAGGGCAGCAATCAGCCCCAGCATTTT.

With regard to this clone: A junction end diverges from the germline sequence, so it may reflect a read error. This rearrangement joins TRBV2 to TRBJ2-4, with a possible D match to TRBD1 (7 bases). The CDR3 totals 13 residues. Germline V gene lookup returns CDR1 SNHLY and CDR2 FYNNEI. The CDR3 DNA follows: TGTGCCAGCAGCGGAGGGGGGTTTGACAGGGCGGACTTC. Translation: CASSGGGFDRADF.

With regard to this clone: A read error may account for a junction end that differs from germline. The rearrangement links TRBV4-1 to TRBJ1-1; no definite D call. The CDR3 spans 15 residues. Germline CDR1 and CDR2: MGHRA and YSYEKL. The CDR3 DNA reads as TGCGCCAGCAGCCAAGCCTCAAGGAGTGCCACTGAAGCTTCCTTT. It yields the protein CASSQASRSATEASF.

This clone was observed a few times. The gene calls are TRBV10-3 and TRBJ1-5; 12 nucleotides match TRBD1. The junction had 10 bases not matched to a gene; V was cut back by 10 bases and J by 0 bases. The CDR3 is made up of 17 amino acids. The germline gives CDR1 ENHRY, CDR2 SYGVKD. The CDR3 spells CATATGTGGDSNQPQHF. The CDR3 region has the DNA TGTGCCACCGCAACCGGGACAGGGGGCGATAGCAATCAGCCCCAGCATTTT.

This clone was recorded a few times. The V call is TRBV18, the J call TRBJ1-5; D may be TRBD1 (5 bases). The germline gives CDR1 KGHSH, CDR2 LQKENI. The CDR3 has 16 residues. The V and J ends lost 1 base and 7 bases respectively, with 17 bases between them. DNA of the CDR3: TGTGCCAGCTCACCACAACAGGACCCCCGCACCCAGCCCCAGCATTTT. Amino acid sequence: CASSPQQDPRTQPQHF.

This clone was found a few times. Mismatch with germline at one junction end may stem from a read error. This sample includes further DNA sequences coding for the same CDR3. This chain uses TRBV4-1 with TRBJ1-4; D is undetermined. Germline CDR1 and CDR2: MGHRA and YSYEKL. The CDR3 loop spans 14 amino acids. This CDR3 is CASSRLGVLEKLFF. In nucleotides, the CDR3 is TGTGCCAGCAGCCGACTCGGCGTTCTCGAAAAACTGTTTTTT.

The chain carries TRBV7-2 and TRBJ2-2; no definite D call. This CDR3 spans 16 amino acids. Looked up from germline, CDR1 is SGHTA and CDR2 is FQGNSA. Trimming removed 2 bases at V and 1 base at J, with 11 bases between. CDR3 amino acids: CASSLQPSGNTGELFF. The CDR3, as DNA: TGTGCCAGCAGCTTACAACCCTCAGGGAACACCGGGGAGCTGTTTTTT.

The J gene is TRBJ1-1, the V gene TRBV2; 7 bases agree with TRBD1. Germline V gene sequence: CDR1 SNHLY, CDR2 FYNNEI. The CDR3 extends over 14 amino acids. The J segment lost 4 bases and the V segment lost 7 bases, leaving 9 bases of the junction unmatched. The CDR3 loop is CASNDRVRGTEAFF. For the CDR3, the DNA is TGTGCCAGCAATGACAGGGTAAGGGGCACTGAAGCTTTCTTT.

V is TRBV4-3 and J is TRBJ2-7, with 10 bases matching TRBD2. The CDR3 length is 15 residues. Trimming took 1 base from V and 4 from J; bases not matched to a gene: 4. Per the germline V gene, CDR1 is LGHNA and CDR2 is YSLEER. The CDR3: CASSQGSGGGYEQYF. CDR3 nucleotide sequence: TGCGCCAGCAGCCAAGGGAGCGGGGGGGGGTACGAGCAGTACTTC.

This chain connects TRBV5-1 to TRBJ2-3; TRBD2 matches 8 bases. Germline assignment: CDR1 SGHRS and CDR2 YFSETQ. The CDR3 length is 16 residues. The V segment lost 0 bases and the J segment 0 bases; nucleotides outside the gene matches: 3. The CDR3 nucleotides read TGCGCCAGCAGCTTGGTACTAGCGGAAAGCACAGATACGCAGTATTTT. Protein sequence: CASSLVLAESTDTQYF. The full variable domain, completed using reference TRBV5-1 and TRBJ2-3, is KAGVTQTPRYLIKTRGQQVTLSCSPISGHRSVSWYQQTPGQGLQFLFEYFSETQRNKGNFPGRFSGRQFSNSRSEMNVSTLELGDSALYLCASSLVLAESTDTQYFGPGTRLTVL.

The V gene is TRBV5-4, the J gene TRBJ1-2; no definite D call. Germline V gene sequence: CDR1 SGHNT, CDR2 YYREEE (reference sequence). CDR3 length equals 12 residues. The V end lost 0 bases, the J end lost 8 bases, and 8 bases lay between the germline ends. The CDR3 nucleotides are TGTGCCAGCAGCTTGGATGAGAGGGGCTACACCTTC. Protein sequence: CASSLDERGYTF.

The CDR3 sequence: CASSLRLAADTQYF. Written as DNA, the CDR3 is TGCGCCAGCAGCTTGAGACTAGCTGCGGATACGCAGTATTTT. This chain joins TRBV5-1 and TRBJ2-3; 7 positions agree with TRBD2. V was pared by 1 base and J by 6 bases, with 5 bases of the junction left unmatched. Germline V gene lookup returns CDR1 SGHRS and CDR2 YFSETQ. The CDR3 runs to 14 residues.

The chain couples TRBV7-9 to TRBJ1-4, with D tentatively TRBD1 (5 bases). This CDR3 has 14 residues. Looked up from germline, CDR1 is SEHNR and CDR2 is FQNEAQ (reference sequence). Deletions cut 7 bases from V and 3 bases from J, with 12 bases between. The CDR3 spells CASTAWGANEKLFF. CDR3 coding DNA: TGTGCCAGCACCGCCTGGGGGGCTAATGAAAAACTGTTTTTT.

The rearrangement links TRBV6-6 to TRBJ1-1, with D hard to call. Trimming stripped 4 bases from V and 1 base from J, with 7 bases between. This CDR3 spans 13 amino acids. From germline, CDR1 is MNHNY and CDR2 SVGAGI (reference sequence). The chain's CDR3 is CASSLSPNTEAFF. Here the CDR3 DNA reads TGTGCCAGCAGTTTGAGCCCGAACACTGAAGCTTTCTTT.

This clone was picked up a small number of times. The rearrangement uses TRBV27 and TRBJ1-1, with D uncertain. CDR1 is MNHEY, CDR2 SMNVEV, per germline (reference sequence). V gave up 7 bases and J gave up 1 base, with 10 bases separating them. The length of the CDR3 is 13 residues. The CDR3 DNA reads as TGTGCCAGCACCCTAGGCGGGAACACTGAAGCTTTCTTT. Protein: CASTLGGNTEAFF.

This sequence joins TRBV15 and TRBJ2-3, with TRBD1 matching 7 bases. CDR1 is LNHNV, CDR2 YYDKDF, per germline (reference sequence). This CDR3 comprises 16 residues. V lost 0 bases to trimming and J lost 2 bases; unmatched junction nucleotides: 5. The DNA for the CDR3 is TGTGCCACCAGCAGAGATCAAAGGGGGCTCACAGATACGCAGTATTTT. Residues: CATSRDQRGLTDTQYF.

The V call is TRBV28, the J call TRBJ2-4; D may be TRBD1 (6 bases). Germline V CDR1 and CDR2: MDHEN, SYDVKM. This CDR3 has 14 residues. Trimming shortened V by 2 bases and J by 3 bases, and 8 bases separated the two germline ends. The CDR3 region has the DNA TGTGCCAGCAGTTTACCAGGGGACAAAAACATTCAGTACTTC. It is translated as CASSLPGDKNIQYF.

The chain's CDR3 is CASSLWEASINSPLHF. The DNA of the CDR3 is TGTGCCAGCAGCTTATGGGAGGCTTCTATAAATTCACCCCTCCACTTT. This chain uses TRBV7-8 with TRBJ1-6; D gene uncertain. Trimming stripped 2 bases from V and 7 bases from J, with 15 bases between. Germline CDR1 reads SGHVS; CDR2 reads FQNEAQ. This CDR3 is 16 amino acids long.

The V call is TRBV5-6, the J call TRBJ2-2, with D possibly TRBD1 on 6 matching bases. Trimming took 1 base from V and 6 from J, leaving 7 bases between them. The CDR3 contains 13 residues. Germline loops: CDR1 SGHDT, CDR2 YYEEEE. The CDR3 sequence: CASSLRGSGELFF. The DNA for the CDR3 is TGTGCCAGCAGCTTGAGGGGGTCCGGGGAGCTGTTTTTT.

This clone was observed a few times. The chain is built from TRBV18 and TRBJ2-2; D might be TRBD2 (7 bases). CDR1 is KGHSH and CDR2 is LQKENI in the germline V gene. V dropped 6 bases and J dropped 2 bases, with 13 bases sitting between them. There are 15 residues in the CDR3. CDR3: CASSPAGANTGELFF. The CDR3 DNA reads as TGTGCCAGCTCCCCCGCGGGGGCTAACACCGGGGAGCTGTTTTTT.

This clone was observed a few times. The rearrangement joins TRBV11-2 to TRBJ2-7; TRBD1 aligns across 8 bases. The CDR3 totals 15 residues. Germline CDR1 reads SGHAT; CDR2 reads FQNNGV. The trim removed 4 bases at V and 2 bases at J, leaving 7 bases unmatched. CDR3 in amino acids: CASSSRKTGAYEQYF. As DNA, the CDR3 is TGTGCCAGCAGCTCACGTAAGACAGGGGCCTACGAGCAGTACTTC.